This entry is about one T cell receptor beta chain. This specimen comes from a study of patients and donors after allogeneic stem cell transplantation. From the RT-PCR reads, TCRdb called clonotypes with MiXCR, one entry per CDR3 protein. The table records roughly 960,000 distinct CDR3 sequences, about a sixth of them present only once. With 2 bases removed from V and 3 bases from J, the gap between germline ends came to 19 bases. The CDR3 totals 17 residues. Sequencing used blood, either unsorted or a sorted T cell fraction (not recorded which). This chain connects TRBV12-3 or TRBV12-4 to TRBJ1-1; possible D gene TRBD1, 5 bases. The sequence came from a human donor who was either an allogeneic HSCT recipient or a stem cell or donor lymphocyte infusion donor (not recorded which). It is not recorded whose cells these are; they may come from a transplant donor. Here the CDR3 DNA reads TGTGCCAGCAGTTTACAAGGCAGGGCCTCCATGCACACTGAAGCTTTCTTT. Translation: CASSLQGRASMHTEAFF.